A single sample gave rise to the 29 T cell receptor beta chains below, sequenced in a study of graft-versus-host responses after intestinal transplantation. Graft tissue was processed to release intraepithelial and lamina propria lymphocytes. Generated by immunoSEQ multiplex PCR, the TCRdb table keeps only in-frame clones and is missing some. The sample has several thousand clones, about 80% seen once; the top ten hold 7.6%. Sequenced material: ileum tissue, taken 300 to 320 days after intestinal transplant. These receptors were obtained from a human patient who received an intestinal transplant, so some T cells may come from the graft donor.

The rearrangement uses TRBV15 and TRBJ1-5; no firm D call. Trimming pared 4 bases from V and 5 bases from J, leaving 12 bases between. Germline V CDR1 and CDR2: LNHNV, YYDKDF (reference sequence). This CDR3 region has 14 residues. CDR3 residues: CATSTDGADQPQHF. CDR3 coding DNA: TGTGCCACCAGCACGGACGGAGCCGATCAGCCCCAGCATTTT.

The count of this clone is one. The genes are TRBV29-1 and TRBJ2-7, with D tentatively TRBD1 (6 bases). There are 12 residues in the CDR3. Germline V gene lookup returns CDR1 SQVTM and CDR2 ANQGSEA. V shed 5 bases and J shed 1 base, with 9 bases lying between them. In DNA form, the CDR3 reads TGCAGCGTTTCAGGACAGTCCTACGAGCAGTACTTC. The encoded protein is CSVSGQSYEQYF.

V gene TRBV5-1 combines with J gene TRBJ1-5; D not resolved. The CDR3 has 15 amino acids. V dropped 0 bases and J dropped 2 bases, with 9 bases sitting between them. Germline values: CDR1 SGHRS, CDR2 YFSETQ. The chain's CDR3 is CASSLDSSRNQPQHF. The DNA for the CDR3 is TGCGCCAGCAGCTTGGACAGCTCGCGCAATCAGCCCCAGCATTTT.

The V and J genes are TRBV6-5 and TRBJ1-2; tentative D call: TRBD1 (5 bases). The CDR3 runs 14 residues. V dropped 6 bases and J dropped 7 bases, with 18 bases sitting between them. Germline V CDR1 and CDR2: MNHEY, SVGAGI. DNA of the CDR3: TGTGCCAGCAGCTTCAGGGCCGGGTACGGTGGCTACACCTTC. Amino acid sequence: CASSFRAGYGGYTF.

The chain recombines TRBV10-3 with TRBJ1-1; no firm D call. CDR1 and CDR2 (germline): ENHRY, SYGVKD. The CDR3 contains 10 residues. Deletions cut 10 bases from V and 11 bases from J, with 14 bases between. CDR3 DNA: TGTGCCACCTCGGGTGGCGAGGCTTTCTTT. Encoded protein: CATSGGEAFF.

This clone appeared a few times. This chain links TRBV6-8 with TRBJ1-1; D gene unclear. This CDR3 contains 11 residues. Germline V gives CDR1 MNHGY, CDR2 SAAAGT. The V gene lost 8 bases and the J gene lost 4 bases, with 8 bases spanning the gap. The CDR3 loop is CASRRGTEAFF. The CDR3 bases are TGTGCCAGCCGTCGAGGCACTGAAGCTTTCTTT.

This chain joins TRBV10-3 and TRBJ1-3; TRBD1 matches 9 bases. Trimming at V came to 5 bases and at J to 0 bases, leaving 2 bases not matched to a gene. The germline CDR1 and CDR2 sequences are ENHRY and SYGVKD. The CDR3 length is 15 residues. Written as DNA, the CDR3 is TGTGCCATCAGTTGGGACAGGGTCTCTGGAAACACCATATATTTT. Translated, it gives CAISWDRVSGNTIYF.

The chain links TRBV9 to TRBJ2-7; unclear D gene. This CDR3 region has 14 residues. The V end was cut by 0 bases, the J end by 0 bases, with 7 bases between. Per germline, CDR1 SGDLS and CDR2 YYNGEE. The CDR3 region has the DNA TGTGCCAGCAGCGTAGGTGGGGACTCCTACGAGCAGTACTTC. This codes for CASSVGGDSYEQYF.

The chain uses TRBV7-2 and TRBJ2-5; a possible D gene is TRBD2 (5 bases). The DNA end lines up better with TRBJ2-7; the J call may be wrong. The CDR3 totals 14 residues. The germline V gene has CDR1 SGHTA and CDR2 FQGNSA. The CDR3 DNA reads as TGTGCCAGCAGCTTAGCGGGAGTCTTCTACGAGCAGTACTTC. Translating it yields CASSLAGVFYEQYF.

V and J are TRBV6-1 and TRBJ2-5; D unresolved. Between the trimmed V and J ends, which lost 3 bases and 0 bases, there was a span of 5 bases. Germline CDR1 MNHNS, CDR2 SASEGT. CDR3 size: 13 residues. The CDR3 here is CASSDDYQETQYF. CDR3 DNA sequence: TGTGCCAGCAGTGATGACTACCAAGAGACCCAGTACTTC.

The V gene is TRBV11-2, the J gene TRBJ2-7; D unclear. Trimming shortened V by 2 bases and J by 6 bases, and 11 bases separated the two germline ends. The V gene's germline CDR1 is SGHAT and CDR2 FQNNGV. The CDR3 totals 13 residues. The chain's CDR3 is CASSLNDRAEQYF. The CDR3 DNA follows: TGTGCCAGCAGCTTAAACGACCGGGCCGAGCAGTACTTC.

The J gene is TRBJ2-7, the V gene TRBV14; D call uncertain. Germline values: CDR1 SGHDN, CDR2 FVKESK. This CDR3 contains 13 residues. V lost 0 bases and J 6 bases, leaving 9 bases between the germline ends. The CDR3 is CASSQDPPAEQYF. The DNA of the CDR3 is TGTGCCAGCAGCCAAGATCCCCCGGCCGAGCAGTACTTC.

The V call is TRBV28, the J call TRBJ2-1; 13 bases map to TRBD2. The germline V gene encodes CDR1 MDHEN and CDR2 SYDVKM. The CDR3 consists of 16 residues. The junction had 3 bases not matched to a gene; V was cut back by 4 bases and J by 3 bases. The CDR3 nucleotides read TGTGCCAGCAGTTCTTGGACTAGCGGGGGCTACAATGAGCAGTTCTTC. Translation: CASSSWTSGGYNEQFF.

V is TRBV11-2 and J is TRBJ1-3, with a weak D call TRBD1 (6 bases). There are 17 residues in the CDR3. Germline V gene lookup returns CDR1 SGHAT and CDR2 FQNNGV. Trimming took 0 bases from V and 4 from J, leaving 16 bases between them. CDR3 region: CASSLDGLGQNGNTIYF. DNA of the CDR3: TGTGCCAGCAGCTTAGATGGGCTGGGACAAAACGGAAACACCATATATTTT.

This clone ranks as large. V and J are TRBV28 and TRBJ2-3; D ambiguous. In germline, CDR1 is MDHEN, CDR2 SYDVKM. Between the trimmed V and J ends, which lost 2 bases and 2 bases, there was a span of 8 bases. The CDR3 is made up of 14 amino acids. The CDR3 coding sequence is TGTGCCAGCAGTTTACAGGAATACACAGATACGCAGTATTTT. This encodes CASSLQEYTDTQYF.

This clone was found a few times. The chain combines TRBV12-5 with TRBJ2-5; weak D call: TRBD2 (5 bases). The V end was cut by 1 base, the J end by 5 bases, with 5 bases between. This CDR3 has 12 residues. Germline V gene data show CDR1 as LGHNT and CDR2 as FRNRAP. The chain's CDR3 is CASGLGEETQYF. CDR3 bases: TGTGCTAGTGGTTTGGGGGAGGAGACCCAGTACTTC.

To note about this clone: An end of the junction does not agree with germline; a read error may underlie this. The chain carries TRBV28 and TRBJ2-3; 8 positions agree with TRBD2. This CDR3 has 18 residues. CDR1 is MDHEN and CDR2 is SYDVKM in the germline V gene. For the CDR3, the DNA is TGTGCCAGCAGTTTCCCCTCGAGACTAGCGCGAGAGGCAGATACGCAGTTTTTT. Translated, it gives CASSFPSRLAREADTQFF.

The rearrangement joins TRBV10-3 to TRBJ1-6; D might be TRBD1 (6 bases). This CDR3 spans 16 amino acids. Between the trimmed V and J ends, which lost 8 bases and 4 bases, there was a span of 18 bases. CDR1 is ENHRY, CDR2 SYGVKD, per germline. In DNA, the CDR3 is TGTGCCATCGAGTGTCCGAGAGGGACATATAATTCACCCCTCCACTTT. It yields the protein CAIECPRGTYNSPLHF.

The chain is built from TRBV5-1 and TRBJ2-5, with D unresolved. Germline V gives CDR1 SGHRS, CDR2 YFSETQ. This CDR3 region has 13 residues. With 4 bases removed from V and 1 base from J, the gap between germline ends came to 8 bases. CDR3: CASSVGLQETQYF. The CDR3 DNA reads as TGCGCCAGCAGCGTCGGGCTCCAAGAGACCCAGTACTTC.

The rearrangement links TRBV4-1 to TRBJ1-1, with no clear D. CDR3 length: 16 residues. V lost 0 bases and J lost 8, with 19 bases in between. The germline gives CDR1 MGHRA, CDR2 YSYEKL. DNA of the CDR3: TGCGCCAGCAGCCAAGATTTTACGGCGGTACCGGACGAAGCTTTCTTT. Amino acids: CASSQDFTAVPDEAFF.

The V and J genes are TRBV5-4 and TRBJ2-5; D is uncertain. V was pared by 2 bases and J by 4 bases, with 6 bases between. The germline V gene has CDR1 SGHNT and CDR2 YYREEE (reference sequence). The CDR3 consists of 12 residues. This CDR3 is CASSLLAETQYF. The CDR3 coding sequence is TGTGCCAGCAGCTTATTAGCAGAGACCCAGTACTTC.

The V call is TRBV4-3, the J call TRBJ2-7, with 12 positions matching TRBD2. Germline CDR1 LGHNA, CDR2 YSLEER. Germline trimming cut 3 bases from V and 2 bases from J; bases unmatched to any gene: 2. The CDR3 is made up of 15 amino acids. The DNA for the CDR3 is TGCGCCAGCAGCCAGAGACTAGCGGGAGCCTACGAGCAGTACTTC. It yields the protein CASSQRLAGAYEQYF.

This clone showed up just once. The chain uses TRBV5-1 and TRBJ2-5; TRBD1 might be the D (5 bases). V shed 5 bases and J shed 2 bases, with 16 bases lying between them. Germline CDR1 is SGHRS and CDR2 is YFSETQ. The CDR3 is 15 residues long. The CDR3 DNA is TGCGCCAGCAGTTCTTCAAGGACACCACAAGAGACCCAGTACTTC. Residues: CASSSSRTPQETQYF.

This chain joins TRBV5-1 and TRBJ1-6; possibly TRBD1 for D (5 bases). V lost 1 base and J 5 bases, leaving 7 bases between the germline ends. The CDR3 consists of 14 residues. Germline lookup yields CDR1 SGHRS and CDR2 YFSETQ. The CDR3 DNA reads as TGCGCCAGCAGCTTGACAGGAAATAATTCACCCCTCCACTTT. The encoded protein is CASSLTGNNSPLHF.

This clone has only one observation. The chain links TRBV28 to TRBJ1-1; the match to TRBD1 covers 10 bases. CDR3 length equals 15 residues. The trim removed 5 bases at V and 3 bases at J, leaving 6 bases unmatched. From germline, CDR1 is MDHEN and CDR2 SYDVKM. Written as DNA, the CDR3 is TGTGCCAGCAGTCCACGACAGGGGGCGGACACTGAAGCTTTCTTT. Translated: CASSPRQGADTEAFF.

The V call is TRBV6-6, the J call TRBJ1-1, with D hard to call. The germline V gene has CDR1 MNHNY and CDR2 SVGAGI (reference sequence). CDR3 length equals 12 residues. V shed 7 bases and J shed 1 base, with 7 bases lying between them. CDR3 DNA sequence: TGTGCCAGCATGGAGGGGAACACTGAAGCTTTCTTT. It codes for CASMEGNTEAFF.

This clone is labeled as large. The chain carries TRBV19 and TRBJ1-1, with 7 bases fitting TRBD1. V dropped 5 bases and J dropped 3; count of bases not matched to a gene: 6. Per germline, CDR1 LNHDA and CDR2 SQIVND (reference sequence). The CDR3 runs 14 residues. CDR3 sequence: CASSGRQGDTEAFF. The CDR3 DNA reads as TGTGCCAGTAGTGGTAGGCAGGGGGACACTGAAGCTTTCTTT.

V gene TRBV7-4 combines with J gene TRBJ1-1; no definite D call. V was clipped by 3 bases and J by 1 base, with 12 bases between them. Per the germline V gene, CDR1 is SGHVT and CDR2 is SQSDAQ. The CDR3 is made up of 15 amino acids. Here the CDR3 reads CASSLVSTANTEAFF. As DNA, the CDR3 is TGTGCCAGCAGCTTGGTTTCCACAGCGAACACTGAAGCTTTCTTT.

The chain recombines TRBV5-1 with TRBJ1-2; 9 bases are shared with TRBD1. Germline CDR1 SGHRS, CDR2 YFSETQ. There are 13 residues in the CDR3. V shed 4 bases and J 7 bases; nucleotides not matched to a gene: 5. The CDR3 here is CASSSTGGCGYTF. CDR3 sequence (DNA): TGCGCCAGCAGCAGTACAGGGGGCTGTGGCTACACCTTC.